This T cell receptor beta chain was retrieved from a study of OX40 agonist ivuxolimab in advanced cancers. In terms of the full investigation: Ivuxolimab, which targeted the costimulatory receptor OX40 (CD134), was an agonistic, fully human IgG2 monoclonal antibody. Patients were allowed to have had prior anti-PD-1, anti-PD-L1 or anti-CTLA-4 therapy, and around 41% of the dose-escalation patients had previously received checkpoint inhibitors. Intravenous ivuxolimab was administered to patients every 2 weeks at six dose levels: 0.01, 0.1, 0.3, 1.5, 3 and 10 mg/kg. The monotherapy dose-escalation portion (N = 52 patients) of the phase I ivuxolimab trial is reported in the paper. Among the approximately 50 dose-escalation patients, about 20 had hepatocellular carcinoma, some 15 melanoma, 9 renal cell carcinoma and 9 head and neck cancer. In the dose-escalation cohort, 70% to 85% of patients were male, and the mean age was approximately 60 years with a range of about 20 to 90. Peripheral TCRbeta sequencing was intended to test whether TCR sequence diversity was altered and clonal T-cell expansion was caused by ivuxolimab. Partial responses were achieved by three dose-escalation patients, of whom one had hepatocellular carcinoma and two had cutaneous melanoma.

Genomic DNA was extracted from sorted cells for sequencing of the TCRbeta CDR3 region. The immunoSEQ Assay was used for sequencing of TCRbeta CDR3 regions. TCRdb re-hosts the immuneACCESS table, in-frame sequences only. Its copies lack some clones; in the studies checked, an unresolved V gene accounts for under half of them, and the cause for the rest is not known. This sample has about 110,000 clones in its table, and 90% of those were observed once. The ten largest account for more than 0.4% of the sample. Sequences MDHEN (CDR1) and SYDVKM (CDR2) are obtained from the germline V gene. Trimming removed 7 bases from V and 4 bases from J; the gene matches leave 10 bases unexplained. The CDR3, cysteine through phenylalanine, is 16 amino acids long. Just the 48-base CDR3 DNA is kept, in frame starting at base 1. Patients with autoimmune disease history or receiving systemic immunosuppression were excluded from the trial. In every dose cohort, peripheral blood was drawn for TCR sequencing at baseline, cycle 4 day 1, and cycle 7 day 1. Samples were obtained from an open-label, multicenter, first-in-human phase I dose-escalation trial of ivuxolimab. Adults with locally advanced or metastatic melanoma, renal cell carcinoma, hepatocellular carcinoma or head and neck squamous cell carcinoma were enrolled in the trial. CD4+ and CD8+ T cells were sorted separately from peripheral blood before TCR sequencing.

On this clone: Its recognized antigen is unknown. No clone much larger than this one lies a single base away; base qualities are absent.

Here is what the overall study found, with its caveats: After ivuxolimab, CD8+ T cells had more expanded clones than CD4+ T cells on average. At doses of 0.1 to 3.0 mg/kg, clonal expansion of both CD4+ and CD8+ blood T cells was observed from baseline to week 6. In the 0.1-3.0 mg/kg groups, partial responders had among the lowest normalized peripheral clonal expansion, particularly in CD8+ T cells. Low levels of normalized T-cell clonal expansion were also seen in some nonresponding patients. Which antigens the clonally expanded peripheral T cells were specific for was not determined.

The rearrangement joined TRBV28 to TRBJ2-2, and TRBD1 aligns with 9 junction nucleotides. Source: CD4+ or CD8+ T cells sorted from blood, taken in a trial of the OX40 agonist ivuxolimab. The TCR comes from an adult with an advanced solid tumor such as melanoma, head and neck, liver or kidney cancer. The CDR3 region: CASTLGGTGLTGELFF. The nucleotides read TGTGCCAGCACCCTAGGGGGGACAGGGCTCACCGGGGAGCTGTTTTTT. The full variable domain, with segments outside the CDR3 supplied by the reference TRBV28 and TRBJ2-2 proteins, appears as DVKVTQSSRYLVKRTGEKVFLECVQDMDHENMFWYRQDPGLGLRLIYFSYDVKMKEKGDIPEGYSVSREKKERFSLILESASTNQTSMYLCASTLGGTGLTGELFFGEGSRLTVL.